Following are 25 T cell receptor beta chains from one sample sequenced in a study of technical replicates of blood from a handful of donors. Only in-frame clones appear in the TCRdb table, and some are missing; sequencing was by immunoSEQ multiplex PCR. The repertoire includes about 100,000 clones, just over 95% of them detected once, and approximately 0.2% sits in the top ten. Sequenced: T cells isolated from PBMCs. The receptors were sampled from a human donor in good health.

This sequence joins TRBV5-4 and TRBJ2-1; the D gene is possibly TRBD2 (6 bases). Per the germline V gene, CDR1 is SGHNT and CDR2 is YYREEE (reference sequence). CDR3 length: 14 residues. V gave up 2 bases and J gave up 6 bases, with 12 bases separating them. The CDR3 DNA follows: TGTGCCAGCAGCTTCATGGGGACTCGCAATGAGCAGTTCTTC. It codes for CASSFMGTRNEQFF.

The V call is TRBV27, the J call TRBJ1-4; perhaps TRBD1 as D (5 bases). V was trimmed by 9 bases and J by 3 bases, leaving 23 bases between them. CDR1 and CDR2 from the germline V gene are MNHEY and SMNVEV (reference sequence). The length of the CDR3 is 17 residues. The CDR3 spells CARDKKSGHPANEKLFF. For the CDR3, the DNA is TGTGCCAGGGATAAAAAATCCGGACATCCTGCTAATGAAAAACTGTTTTTT.

The chain links TRBV7-9 to TRBJ2-7; 8 nucleotides align to TRBD1. Losses at the gene ends were 5 bases for V and 6 bases for J; bases not matched to a gene: 9. This CDR3 comprises 14 residues. In germline, CDR1 is SEHNR, CDR2 FQNEAQ (reference sequence). CDR3 coding DNA: TGTGCCAGCAGCACTAAGACAGGGGAAGGCGAGCAGTACTTC. Amino acid sequence: CASSTKTGEGEQYF.

This chain uses TRBV4-1 with TRBJ2-1; D may be TRBD1 (6 bases). Trimming shortened V by 6 bases and J by 6 bases, and 15 bases separated the two germline ends. The CDR3 length is 14 residues. CDR1 and CDR2 (germline): MGHRA, YSYEKL. The CDR3 loop is CASSRVGGGNEQFF. As DNA, the CDR3 is TGCGCCAGCAGTCGGGTTGGGGGCGGCAATGAGCAGTTCTTC.

A remark on this clone: Other DNA sequences in the same sample also yield this CDR3. The chain combines TRBV7-9 with TRBJ2-1; a weak D match, TRBD2 (5 bases). Deletions cut 2 bases from V and 8 bases from J, with 10 bases between. Looked up from germline, CDR1 is SEHNR and CDR2 is FQNEAQ (reference sequence). The CDR3 extends over 13 amino acids. CDR3 coding DNA: TGTGCCAGCAGCTTATCGGGATCCCATGAGCAGTTCTTC. This encodes CASSLSGSHEQFF.

This rearrangement joins TRBV6-1 to TRBJ2-3, with D perhaps TRBD1 (6 bases). The CDR3 has 15 residues. The V gene's germline CDR1 is MNHNS and CDR2 SASEGT. Between the trimmed V and J ends, which lost 7 bases and 4 bases, there was a span of 18 bases. The CDR3 nucleotides read TGTGCCAGCACGAAAGGACAGTTTGGAGCAGATACGCAGTATTTT. This codes for CASTKGQFGADTQYF.

This clone was counted a single time. This chain links TRBV5-1 with TRBJ1-4, with 8 bases lining up with TRBD1. Germline V gives CDR1 SGHRS, CDR2 YFSETQ. V lost 4 bases and J lost 4; bases outside the gene matches: 6. CDR3 size: 15 residues. CDR3 nucleotide sequence: TGCGCCAGCAGCCTCAGGGGGCCAGATAATGAAAAACTGTTTTTT. This encodes CASSLRGPDNEKLFF.

V usage is TRBV19 and J usage is TRBJ1-5, with D maybe TRBD1 (5 bases). In germline, CDR1 is LNHDA, CDR2 SQIVND (reference sequence). This CDR3 region has 14 residues. The germline V and J ends were trimmed by 5 bases and 11 bases, with 19 bases remaining between them. CDR3 nucleotide sequence: TGTGCCAGTAGTGACGGGCCCAGGGAATCGTCCCAGCATTTT. Its translation: CASSDGPRESSQHF. The whole variable domain, remainder taken from reference TRBV19 and TRBJ1-5, is DGGITQSPKYLFRKEGQNVTLSCEQNLNHDAMYWYRQDPGQGLRLIYYSQIVNDFQKGDIAEGYSVSREKKESFPLTVTSAQKNPTAFYLCASSDGPRESSQHFGDGTRLSIL.

CDR3 nucleotide sequence: TGTGCCAGCAGCTCACTAGTTTCTGGCTACACCTTC. Translated, it gives CASSSLVSGYTF. The rearrangement links TRBV7-9 to TRBJ1-2; D remains unclear. The CDR3 extends over 12 amino acids. V lost 4 bases to trimming and J lost 7 bases, with 10 bases between them. Germline-derived CDR1 and CDR2 are SEHNR and FQNEAQ (reference sequence).

The chain links TRBV27 to TRBJ2-2; D not certain. In germline, CDR1 is MNHEY, CDR2 SMNVEV (reference sequence). This CDR3 spans 13 amino acids. V lost 1 base, J lost 7 bases, and 7 bases lay in between. CDR3 protein: CASSLLSSGELFF. Here the CDR3 DNA reads TGTGCCAGCAGTTTATTGTCGAGCGGGGAGCTGTTTTTT.

This chain uses TRBV5-1 with TRBJ2-7; D is possibly TRBD2 (5 bases). The V and J ends lost 4 bases and 0 bases respectively, with 14 bases between them. Germline V gene data show CDR1 as SGHRS and CDR2 as YFSETQ. CDR3 size: 15 residues. The CDR3 nucleotides are TGCGCCAGCAGCCAATCCCTGGGGAGCTCCTACGAGCAGTACTTC. This sequence encodes CASSQSLGSSYEQYF.

The rearrangement uses TRBV4-1 and TRBJ1-2; no reliable D call. Germline loops: CDR1 MGHRA, CDR2 YSYEKL. The V gene lost 3 bases and the J gene lost 8 bases, with 13 bases spanning the gap. CDR3 length: 13 amino acids. The CDR3 loop is CASSHDSSSGYTF. For the CDR3, the DNA is TGCGCCAGCAGCCACGACTCGTCGTCGGGCTACACCTTC.

The chain joins TRBV9 to TRBJ1-1, with D perhaps TRBD1 (5 bases). CDR1 is SGDLS and CDR2 is YYNGEE in the germline V gene. Trimming took off 0 bases at V and 11 bases at J, with 23 bases between the two ends. The CDR3 is 16 residues long. The CDR3, as DNA: TGTGCCAGCAGCGTAGAAAGGGGTGATGGACCAACACGGGCTTTCTTT. Protein sequence: CASSVERGDGPTRAFF.

The gene calls are TRBV9 and TRBJ2-7, with 7 bases fitting TRBD1. Germline V gives CDR1 SGDLS, CDR2 YYNGEE. The ends lost 0 bases at V and 4 bases at J; junction bases unmatched: 10. The CDR3 runs to 16 residues. The CDR3 loop reads CASSVGEGARSYEQYF. The DNA for the CDR3 is TGTGCCAGCAGCGTAGGTGAGGGGGCAAGGTCGTACGAGCAGTACTTC.

The chain joins TRBV7-9 to TRBJ2-6, with 7 bases matching TRBD1. V lost 5 bases, J lost 1 base, and 8 bases stayed unmatched. The CDR3 has 17 residues. Germline V gives CDR1 SEHNR, CDR2 FQNEAQ (reference sequence). CDR3 protein: CASSRGIRGSGANVLTF. The CDR3 region has the DNA TGTGCCAGCAGCCGGGGAATCAGGGGGTCTGGGGCCAACGTCCTGACTTTC.

V is TRBV7-2 and J is TRBJ2-1, with D perhaps TRBD2 (6 bases). V gave up 3 bases and J gave up 6 bases, with 18 bases separating them. There are 16 residues in the CDR3. Germline CDR1 is SGHTA and CDR2 is FQGNSA. The CDR3 DNA reads as TGTGCCAGCAGCTTGAGGGGTACTAGCCAAGGCAATGAGCAGTTCTTC. Translation gives CASSLRGTSQGNEQFF.

The rearrangement links TRBV28 to TRBJ1-1; D remains unclear. CDR1 MDHEN and CDR2 SYDVKM come from the germline V gene. Trimming shortened V by 3 bases and J by 1 base, and 12 bases separated the two germline ends. The CDR3 contains 15 residues. The DNA of the CDR3 is TGTGCCAGCAGTTTCGTTTTCAACGGGAACACTGAAGCTTTCTTT. Its protein product is CASSFVFNGNTEAFF. The full variable domain, completed using reference TRBV28 and TRBJ1-1, is DVKVTQSSRYLVKRTGEKVFLECVQDMDHENMFWYRQDPGLGLRLIYFSYDVKMKEKGDIPEGYSVSREKKERFSLILESASTNQTSMYLCASSFVFNGNTEAFFGQGTRLTVV.

The rearrangement joins TRBV9 to TRBJ2-5; 14 bases are shared with TRBD2. Germline CDR1 and CDR2: SGDLS and YYNGEE. The CDR3 has 17 residues. The junction had 6 bases not matched to a gene; V was cut back by 3 bases and J by 2 bases. DNA of the CDR3: TGTGCCAGCAGCGCCGGGACTAGCGGGAGTGGGCAAGAGACCCAGTACTTC. This sequence encodes CASSAGTSGSGQETQYF.

The V and J genes are TRBV7-9 and TRBJ1-2; TRBD1 agrees at 7 bases. Per germline, CDR1 SEHNR and CDR2 FQNEAQ (reference sequence). The CDR3 totals 13 residues. Losses at the gene ends were 4 bases for V and 8 bases for J; bases not matched to a gene: 7. CDR3 in DNA: TGTGCCAGCAGCTCGGAGGGGGCGCCCGGCTACACCTTC. Translating gives CASSSEGAPGYTF.

This chain links TRBV4-1 with TRBJ2-7; 9 bases fit TRBD1. The length of the CDR3 is 15 residues. Germline values: CDR1 MGHRA, CDR2 YSYEKL. Germline trimming cut 1 base from V and 5 bases from J; bases unmatched to any gene: 6. CDR3: CASSQGWDRVDEQYF. CDR3 DNA sequence: TGCGCCAGCAGCCAAGGGTGGGACAGGGTTGACGAGCAGTACTTC.

The chain recombines TRBV19 with TRBJ1-3; D not certain. CDR3 size: 18 residues. V lost 6 bases, J lost 5 bases, and 26 bases lay in between. Germline V gives CDR1 LNHDA, CDR2 SQIVND (reference sequence). The CDR3 protein is CASRSPNTVDSFRNTIYF. The DNA of the CDR3 is TGTGCCAGTAGATCCCCAAACACAGTCGATTCCTTTAGAAACACCATATATTTT.

The chain employs TRBV6-5 and TRBJ1-2; D remains unclear. CDR3 length: 13 amino acids. CDR1 and CDR2 from the germline V gene are MNHEY and SVGAGI. With 4 bases removed from V and 6 bases from J, the gap between germline ends came to 12 bases. The DNA of the CDR3 is TGTGCCAGCAGTTTCACAGTGTATGATGGCTACACCTTC. This codes for CASSFTVYDGYTF.

The chain uses TRBV7-9 and TRBJ2-1; 9 bases align to TRBD2. CDR3 length: 18 amino acids. Trimming removed 5 bases from V and 1 base from J; junction bases left unmatched: 12. Germline CDR1 and CDR2: SEHNR and FQNEAQ (reference sequence). The CDR3 spells CASSPSEAGGPSYNEQFF. The CDR3 DNA is TGTGCCAGCAGCCCCTCCGAGGCGGGGGGGCCTTCCTACAATGAGCAGTTCTTC.

The chain combines TRBV11-2 with TRBJ2-2; D is possibly TRBD2 (6 bases). The CDR3 consists of 18 residues. Germline V gene sequence: CDR1 SGHAT, CDR2 FQNNGV. Trimming shortened V by 0 bases and J by 3 bases, and 17 bases separated the two germline ends. CDR3 sequence (DNA): TGTGCCAGCAGCTTAGATGAGGTGCGGGGCGCGGACACCGGGGAGCTGTTTTTT. Its protein is CASSLDEVRGADTGELFF. Complete variable domain (other parts from reference TRBV11-2 and TRBJ2-2): EAGVAQSPRYKIIEKRQSVAFWCNPISGHATLYWYQQILGQGPKLLIQFQNNGVVDDSQLPKDRFSAERLKGVDSTLKIQPAKLEDSAVYLCASSLDEVRGADTGELFFGEGSRLTVL.

The chain recombines TRBV27 with TRBJ1-1; D call uncertain. The V gene's germline CDR1 is MNHEY and CDR2 SMNVEV (reference sequence). The CDR3 is 15 residues long. V lost 2 bases, J lost 0 bases, and 10 bases lay in between. Here the CDR3 DNA reads TGTGCCAGCAGTTTAACCCGGGGAATGAACACTGAAGCTTTCTTT. Protein product: CASSLTRGMNTEAFF.